The rows below give T cell receptor beta chains drawn from one sample of a study of OX40 agonist ivuxolimab in advanced cancers. Libraries were prepared by immunoSEQ multiplex PCR; TCRdb keeps only in-frame clonotypes and omits some of them. The sample includes about 18,000 clones, just over 70% of them seen just once. The sequenced sample was CD4+ or CD8+ T cells sorted from blood, obtained in a trial of the OX40 agonist ivuxolimab. All receptors derive from an adult with an advanced solid tumor such as melanoma, head and neck, liver or kidney cancer. CDR3s include the opening cysteine and the closing phenylalanine or tryptophan. D genes are given only for firm matches. A row's size may be missing; if present it is once, few, many or a size class.

v_gene,j_gene,d_gene,abundance,CDR3aa,CDR3nt
TRBV9,TRBJ2-7,TRBD1,once,CASSVAWDSSYEQYF,TGTGCCAGCAGCGTAGCCTGGGACAGCTCCTACGAGCAGTACTTC
TRBV13,TRBJ1-3,TRBD1,NA,CASSLSGTGGEPGNTIYF,TGTGCCAGCAGCTTATCCGGGACAGGGGGAGAGCCTGGAAACACCATATATTTT
TRBV27,TRBJ1-2,NA,NA,CASSPNGYGYTF,TGTGCCAGCAGTCCCAACGGGTATGGCTACACCTTC
TRBV28,TRBJ2-7,NA,few,CASSVIEYEQYF,TGTGCCAGCAGCGTTATAGAGTACGAGCAGTACTTC
TRBV14,TRBJ1-1,NA,NA,CASSQDFGGSLTEAFF,TGTGCCAGCAGCCAAGACTTCGGGGGCAGCCTGACTGAAGCTTTCTTT
TRBV6-5,TRBJ1-1,TRBD1,NA,CASSGDRVTEAFF,TGTGCCAGCAGTGGGGACAGGGTCACTGAAGCTTTCTTT
TRBV6-6,TRBJ2-1,NA,few,CASRDNEQFF,TGTGCCAGCAGGGACAATGAGCAGTTCTTC
TRBV27,TRBJ2-1,NA,NA,CASAIGSYNEQFF,TGTGCCAGTGCCATAGGGTCCTACAATGAGCAGTTCTTC
TRBV7-9,TRBJ2-3,NA,NA,CASILPLGQDPNRDTQYF,TGTGCCAGCATACTACCTTTAGGCCAGGACCCTAACCGCGATACGCAGTATTTT
TRBV5-4,TRBJ1-2,NA,once,CASSLEGNYGYTF,TGTGCCAGCAGCTTGGAGGGGAACTATGGCTACACCTTC
TRBV2,TRBJ2-7,NA,NA,CASTVRDYEQYF,TGTGCCAGCACCGTCCGGGACTACGAGCAGTACTTC
TRBV28,TRBJ1-5,NA,NA,CASSLSSRDLNQPQHF,TGTGCCAGCAGTTTATCTTCTAGGGACCTCAATCAGCCCCAGCATTTT
TRBV6-5,TRBJ2-2,NA,NA,CASSASPWELFF,TGTGCCAGCAGTGCTAGCCCCTGGGAGCTGTTTTTT
TRBV7-9,TRBJ2-2,NA,NA,CASSPARGALTGELFF,TGTGCCAGCAGCCCCGCGAGAGGGGCCCTCACCGGGGAGCTGTTTTTT
TRBV5-6,TRBJ2-7,TRBD1,once,CASSLQDRDHEQYF,TGTGCCAGCAGCTTGCAGGACAGGGACCACGAGCAGTACTTC